This T cell receptor (beta chain) appears in the sequencing data of a study of molecular identifiers for immune sequencing clone quantification. CDR3 length equals 13 residues. Germline V gives CDR1 SGDLS, CDR2 YYNGEE. V was cut by 4 bases and J by 5 bases, with 11 bases left in between. Notes on the study in general: In naive cells, clones above 20 RNA copies held under 1% of molecules, whereas in effector cells they held over 98%.

TCRdb reanalysed the PCR reads using MiXCR and keeps one entry per CDR3 protein. The sample carries about 100,000 distinct CDR3 sequences, 35% to 40% recorded once. In its sample, this clonotype was seen a few times. Its antigen is unidentified. Sequenced material: naive CD8+ T cells from blood, with Jurkat cell RNA spiked in. Indicated subset: FACS-sorted CD8+CD4-CCR7+CD45RA+ naive T cells. The chain employs TRBV9 and TRBJ2-3; D may be TRBD1 (6 bases). This receptor was identified in a human donor in good health. Some libraries in this study had Jurkat cell RNA spiked in. The CDR3 DNA reads TGTGCCAGCAGCTCAAAGGGGGAAGATACGCAGTATTTT. Amino acid sequence: CASSSKGEDTQYF. Together with reference TRBV9 and TRBJ2-3, the CDR3 gives the full variable domain: DSGVTQTPKHLITATGQRVTLRCSPRSGDLSVYWYQQSLDQGLQFLIQYYNGEERAKGNILERFSAQQFPDLHSELNLSSLELGDSALYFCASSSKGEDTQYFGPGTRLTVL.